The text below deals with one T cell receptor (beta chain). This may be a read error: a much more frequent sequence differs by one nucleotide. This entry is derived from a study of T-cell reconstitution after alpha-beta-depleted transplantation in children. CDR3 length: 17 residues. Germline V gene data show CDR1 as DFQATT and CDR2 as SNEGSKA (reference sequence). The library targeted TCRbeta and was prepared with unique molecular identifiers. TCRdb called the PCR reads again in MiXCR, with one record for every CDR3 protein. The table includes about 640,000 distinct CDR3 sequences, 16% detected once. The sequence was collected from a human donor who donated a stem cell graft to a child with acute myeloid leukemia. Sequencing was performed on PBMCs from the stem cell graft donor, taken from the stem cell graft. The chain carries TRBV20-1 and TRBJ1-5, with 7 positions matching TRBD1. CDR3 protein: CSATDRNGYDSNQPPHF. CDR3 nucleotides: TGCAGTGCCACGGACAGGAACGGCTATGATAGCAATCAGCCCCCGCATTTT.